A selection of T cell receptor beta chains follows, all from one sample in a study of blood T cells in healthy people across ages. In TCRdb, the 5' RACE reads were re-called with MiXCR into one record per CDR3 protein. The repertoire holds roughly 900,000 distinct CDR3 sequences, with approximately 49% as singletons. Sequencing was done on a sample of blood. The receptors were gathered from a man younger than 45 in good health. Both conserved end residues are part of each CDR3. The order of the fields is J gene, V gene, D gene, clone size, CDR3 DNA, CDR3 protein. D genes are given only for firm matches. Where a row states a size, it is once, few, many or the class of an expanded clone; other rows omit it.

>TRBJ2-1|TRBV6-1|TRBD2|.
TGTGCCAGCAGTGAACCCTTGCGGGGGTCTTCCTACAATGAGCAGTTCTTC
CASSEPLRGSSYNEQFF
>TRBJ2-5|TRBV28|TRBD1|.
TGTGCCAGCAGTTCCCATCCCGGACAGGTACGAGAGACCCAGTACTTC
CASSSHPGQVRETQYF
>TRBJ2-4|TRBV3-1|.|.
TGTGCCAGCAGCCAAGAGACTCCAAACATTCAGTACTTC
CASSQETPNIQYF
>TRBJ2-3|TRBV12-3/TRBV12-4|.|.
TGTGCCAGCACTTTGGCCGGCCTCAGGGGTAGCACAGATACGGAGTATTTT
CASTLAGLRGSTDTEYF
>TRBJ2-1|TRBV29-1|.|many
TGCAGCGCCACTACAGGGTACAATGAGCAGTTCTTC
CSATTGYNEQFF
>TRBJ2-3|TRBV7-9|.|.
TGTGCCAGCAGCTCGACCACTACTAGCAGGCTCGGAGATACGCAGTATTTT
CASSSTTTSRLGDTQYF
>TRBJ2-5|TRBV3-1|.|.
TGTGCCAGCAGCCCCCGGACAGGAGGGCAAGAGACCCAGTACTTC
CASSPRTGGQETQYF
>TRBJ2-1|TRBV29-1|.|.
TGCAGCGTTAGGGACCGCCGTTTTGACTACAATGAGCAGTTCTTC
CSVRDRRFDYNEQFF
>TRBJ1-2|TRBV27|TRBD1|.
TGTGCCAGCAGTTTAATCAGGGGGGACGCGAATGGCTGCACCTTC
CASSLIRGDANGCTF
>TRBJ2-5|TRBV6-5|.|once
TGTGCCAGCAGGCAATCGGGATCTCAGACCCAGTACTTC
CASRQSGSQTQYF
>TRBJ2-5|TRBV10-3|.|.
TGTGCCATCAGTGGATCCGTGAGACAGGAAGAGACCCAGTACTTC
CAISGSVRQEETQYF
>TRBJ1-2|TRBV24-1|.|.
TGTGCCACCAGTGATTCCCAAGCTAACTATGGCTACACCTTC
CATSDSQANYGYTF
>TRBJ2-7|TRBV6-5|.|.
TGTGCCAGCAGTTACTACGTAGGCAGGGGTACCTACGAGCAGTACTTC
CASSYYVGRGTYEQYF
>TRBJ2-7|TRBV10-3|.|once
TGTGCCATCAGTGAGGCACCGGGGGCCTACGAGCAGTACTTC
CAISEAPGAYEQYF
>TRBJ1-6|TRBV11-3|.|few
TGTGCCAGCAGCCCCCAGGGTCGGAGGGATTCACCCCTCCACTTT
CASSPQGRRDSPLHF
>TRBJ1-1|TRBV29-1|.|.
TGCAGCGTCCGTATGGCAGGGGACACTGAAGCTTTCTTT
CSVRMAGDTEAFF
>TRBJ2-5|TRBV15|.|.
TGTGCCACCAGCAGAGATCAAGGGTACGAGACCCAGTACTTC
CATSRDQGYETQYF
>TRBJ2-7|TRBV5-1|.|.
TGCGCCAGCAGCTTGGAAGGCAGGGAGATCTACGAGCAGTACTTC
CASSLEGREIYEQYF
>TRBJ1-5|TRBV18|TRBD1|once
TGTGCCAGCTCACCACAGGGACAGGGGGCGCGTAGCAATCAGCCCCAGCATTTT
CASSPQGQGARSNQPQHF
>TRBJ1-4|TRBV5-4|.|.
TGTGCCAGCAGCTTTGGTGGGAGGGGAGAAGCTGAAAAACTGTTTTTT
CASSFGGRGEAEKLFF
>TRBJ2-6|TRBV7-3|.|.
TGTGCCAGCAGTCCATCGACCTCTGGGGCCAACGTCCTGACTTTC
CASSPSTSGANVLTF
>TRBJ2-1|TRBV6-4|TRBD2|few
TGTGCCAGCAGTGACTCCCTTTCTAGCGGGGGTCTCTACAATGAGCAGTTCTTC
CASSDSLSSGGLYNEQFF
>TRBJ1-4|TRBV7-9|.|.
TGTGCCAGCAGCTTAAAAGCTGCTCCCAGTGAAAAACTGTTTTTT
CASSLKAAPSEKLFF
>TRBJ1-5|TRBV12-3/TRBV12-4|.|.
TGTGCCAGCAGTTTCATGGGGGGGAATCAGCCCCAGCATTTT
CASSFMGGNQPQHF